Below, 6 T cell receptor beta chains from the same sample are listed, as sequenced in a study of T cells in Graves' hyperthyroidism and ophthalmopathy. RNA transcripts yielded amplified TCR beta CDR3 regions. First-round RT-PCR with HTBI primers amplified the TCR CDR3 region. TCRdb passed the multiplex PCR reads through MiXCR, listing each CDR3 protein once. The sample includes around 700,000 distinct CDR3 sequences, roughly a sixth of them seen just once. Sequencing was performed on blood. These receptors originate from a woman in her 50s with Graves' hyperthyroidism that later progressed to Graves' ophthalmopathy.

This clonotype showed up many times. The V gene is TRBV3-1, the J gene TRBJ2-5, with D maybe TRBD1 (6 bases). Germline loops: CDR1 LGHDT, CDR2 YNNKEL (reference sequence). CDR3 length: 16 amino acids. Deletions cut 2 bases from V and 3 bases from J, with 16 bases between. In nucleotides, the CDR3 is TGTGCCAGCAGCCAAAGACAGGCCCCAACTAAAGAGACCCAGTACTTC. This sequence encodes CASSQRQAPTKETQYF.

About this clonotype: Possible read error: a much larger clone is one base away. V is TRBV2 and J is TRBJ2-5; 7 nucleotides match TRBD2. Trimming took 6 bases from V and 7 from J; bases not matched to a gene: 8. The CDR3 length is 13 residues. Germline assignment: CDR1 SNHLY and CDR2 FYNNEI. The CDR3 spells CASSVEREGTQYF. The CDR3 DNA is TGTGCCAGCAGCGTCGAAAGGGAGGGGACCCAGTACTTC.

This clonotype has a single count. This may be a read error: a much more frequent sequence differs by one nucleotide. The rearrangement joins TRBV2 to TRBJ2-1, with 8 bases aligning to TRBD2. The trim removed 7 bases at V and 6 bases at J, leaving 14 bases unmatched. The germline V gene encodes CDR1 SNHLY and CDR2 FYNNEI. The CDR3 has 16 amino acids. This CDR3 is CASNTGSGGAVNEQFF. The CDR3, as DNA: TGTGCCAGCAATACAGGGTCGGGGGGGGCCGTCAATGAGCAGTTCTTC.

This clonotype was recorded at least ten times. The chain recombines TRBV27 with TRBJ2-3, with TRBD1 as a possible D gene (6 bases). The germline V gene has CDR1 MNHEY and CDR2 SMNVEV (reference sequence). V dropped 2 bases and J dropped 3 bases, with 12 bases sitting between them. This CDR3 is 15 amino acids long. The DNA for the CDR3 is TGTGCCAGCAGTTTAGACCGGGACACAACAGATACGCAGTATTTT. Protein: CASSLDRDTTDTQYF.

Comment on this clonotype: Since the CDR3 does not end with the conserved phenylalanine or tryptophan, this likely comes from a read error. J is TRBJ2-1 and V is TRBV7-9, with a weak D call TRBD2 (6 bases). This CDR3 is built from 14 residues. The germline V gene has CDR1 SEHNR and CDR2 FQNEAQ (reference sequence). Trimming pared 2 bases from V and 2 bases from J, leaving 7 bases between. The chain's CDR3 is CASSLWGAYNEQFL. DNA of the CDR3: TGTGCCAGCAGCTTATGGGGGGCCTACAATGAGCAGTTCCTC.

This clonotype was recorded many times. V is TRBV12-3 or TRBV12-4 and J is TRBJ1-2; 7 bases are shared with TRBD1. The trim removed 6 bases at V and 2 bases at J, leaving 6 bases unmatched. This CDR3 contains 14 residues. Written as DNA, the CDR3 is TGTGCCAGCAGCGGGGACAGCAAAAACTATGGCTACACCTTC. Translating it yields CASSGDSKNYGYTF.